A selection of T cell receptor beta chains follows, all from one sample in a study of blood T cell repertoires in COVID-19. Generated by immunoSEQ multiplex PCR, the TCRdb table keeps only in-frame clones and is missing some. The data show around 500,000 clones, with roughly 90% seen just once and about 1.7% held by the top ten. Input material: PBMCs or T cells enriched from blood (not recorded which). All receptors derive from a middle-aged woman who had recovered from COVID-19. The CDR3 runs from the conserved cysteine through the conserved F or W.

cdr3_aa | j_call | cdr3_length | v_call
CASSLGQAGANQPQHF | TRBJ1-5 | 16 | TRBV27
CASSQDIWLAGSYEQYF | TRBJ2-7 | 17 | TRBV14
CAISETQIFRDRGPEAFF | TRBJ1-1 | 18 | TRBV10-3
CVSSLSWDNYEQYF | TRBJ2-7 | 14 | TRBV28
CASSPLADVNTDTQYF | TRBJ2-3 | 16 | TRBV19
CASSPIRDRRYTDTQYF | TRBJ2-3 | 17 | TRBV19
CASSLLSLRDPSTDTQYF | TRBJ2-3 | 18 | TRBV11-2
CASSSTTGQVQFF | TRBJ2-1 | 13 | TRBV11-2
CASSLTELTGANVLTF | TRBJ2-6 | 16 | TRBV5-1
CASSQDSEKLFF | TRBJ1-4 | 12 | TRBV4-3
CASSQGGVGTYEQYF | TRBJ2-7 | 15 | TRBV4-3
CAWSALAGVTDTQYF | TRBJ2-3 | 15 | TRBV30
CASRSSGADYGYTF | TRBJ1-2 | 14 | TRBV27
CATRDSSSYEQYF | TRBJ2-7 | 13 | TRBV10-1
CASSPPSGSNQPQHF | TRBJ1-5 | 15 | TRBV18
CASSVKGWRDTEAFF | TRBJ1-1 | 15 | TRBV7-2
CASSLDPLIGYGYTF | TRBJ1-2 | 15 | TRBV7-2
CASSPGLAGREQFF | TRBJ2-1 | 14 | TRBV6-4
CARPEASGNTIYF | TRBJ1-3 | 13 | TRBV11-3
CASSGRLVSSYNEQFF | TRBJ2-1 | 16 | TRBV19
CASSHPNPGTGVKETQYF | TRBJ2-5 | 18 | TRBV14
CASSLAGGLTEAFF | TRBJ1-1 | 14 | TRBV7-2
CASNRGRIPEAFF | TRBJ1-1 | 13 | TRBV21-1
CASSDQGASYEQYF | TRBJ2-7 | 14 | TRBV2
CASSLGTTSYEQYF | TRBJ2-7 | 14 | TRBV27
CASSQERALGSVGLYGYTF | TRBJ1-2 | 19 | TRBV4-3
CASSRDRAVNSPLHF | TRBJ1-6 | 15 | TRBV4-3
CASSSMDRGVLDEQFF | TRBJ2-1 | 16 | TRBV21-1
CASSSLQGEGQPQHF | TRBJ1-5 | 15 | TRBV11-2